The 8 T cell receptor beta chains presented below share a single source sample, sequenced in a study of blood T cell repertoires in COVID-19 (dated by TCRdb to the early 2020s). The method was the immunoSEQ multiplex PCR assay. Sourced from immuneACCESS, this table was stored by TCRdb with only in-frame sequences that have V and J called. A share of the clones is absent; for the studies checked, an unresolved V gene accounts for under half, and the remainder has no known explanation. For this sample the table gives under 45,000 clones, of which around nine tenths were detected only once. The ten largest account for 8.5% to 10% of the sample. Input material: peripheral blood. The receptors shown here come from a human donor in a cohort sampled during active COVID-19.

The genes are TRBV6-1 and TRBJ1-6; 12 bases align to TRBD1. Unmatched junction bases numbered 5, after V lost 1 base and J lost 4 bases. This CDR3 spans 18 amino acids. Germline-derived CDR1 and CDR2 are MNHNS and SASEGT. For the CDR3, the DNA is TGTGCCAGCAGTGAAGTGAGGGACAGGGGGCCATATAATTCACCCCTCCACTTT. Protein sequence: CASSEVRDRGPYNSPLHF.

This clone was recorded only once. The DNA of the CDR3 is TGTGCCAGCAGCTTACTTGGAGACTACGAGCAGTACTTC. Translation gives CASSLLGDYEQYF. The genes are TRBV7-9 and TRBJ2-7; D remains unclear. Trimming took off 2 bases at V and 3 bases at J, with 8 bases between the two ends. The germline V gene encodes CDR1 SEHNR and CDR2 FQNEAQ (reference sequence). The CDR3 has 13 residues.

This chain connects TRBV2 to TRBJ1-2, with TRBD1 identical over 10 bases. Germline values: CDR1 SNHLY, CDR2 FYNNEI. The ends lost 1 base at V and 4 bases at J; junction bases unmatched: 0. The CDR3 consists of 14 residues. This chain's CDR3 is CASSEGDRGYGYTF. CDR3 coding DNA: TGTGCCAGCAGTGAAGGGGACAGGGGCTATGGCTACACCTTC. The full variable domain, rest sourced from reference TRBV2 and TRBJ1-2, is EPEVTQTPSHQVTQMGQEVILRCVPISNHLYFYWYRQILGQKVEFLVSFYNNEISEKSEIFDDQFSVERPDGSNFTLKIRSTKLEDSAMYFCASSEGDRGYGYTFGSGTRLTVV.

The J gene is TRBJ2-1, the V gene TRBV5-1, with D maybe TRBD2 (6 bases). This CDR3 is 19 amino acids long. Germline CDR1 SGHRS, CDR2 YFSETQ. Trimming left V 4 bases short and J 2 bases short, with 25 bases between. This CDR3 is CASSPRGFGAIAPYNEQFF. The CDR3 DNA reads as TGCGCCAGCAGCCCCCGGGGGTTCGGGGCTATCGCCCCCTACAATGAGCAGTTCTTC.

The genes are TRBV28 and TRBJ2-7; D is perhaps TRBD1 (5 bases). Germline V gene lookup returns CDR1 MDHEN and CDR2 SYDVKM. There are 16 residues in the CDR3. Trimming cost V 6 bases and J 3 bases, with 21 bases left between them. The CDR3: CASSQQAPSQHYEQYF. The DNA for the CDR3 is TGTGCCAGCAGCCAACAGGCCCCTTCTCAACACTACGAGCAGTACTTC.

The chain links TRBV18 to TRBJ1-1; D perhaps matches TRBD1 (6 bases). Trimming removed 2 bases from V and 1 base from J, with 11 bases in between. Germline-derived CDR1 and CDR2 are KGHSH and LQKENI. This CDR3 has 15 amino acids. The CDR3 loop reads CASSPGGAGNTEAFF. DNA of the CDR3: TGTGCCAGCTCACCAGGGGGGGCAGGGAACACTGAAGCTTTCTTT.

The CDR3 DNA is TGTGCCAGGGGGACTAGCGGGCCCAATGGGATTCAGTACTTC. Its protein is CARGTSGPNGIQYF. This chain links TRBV2 with TRBJ2-4; 12 nucleotides align to TRBD2. V gave up 9 bases and J gave up 10 bases; unmatched junction bases: 10. This CDR3 comprises 14 residues. Germline V CDR1 and CDR2: SNHLY, FYNNEI. The full variable domain, rest sourced from reference TRBV2 and TRBJ2-4, is EPEVTQTPSHQVTQMGQEVILRCVPISNHLYFYWYRQILGQKVEFLVSFYNNEISEKSEIFDDQFSVERPDGSNFTLKIRSTKLEDSAMYFCARGTSGPNGIQYFGAGTRLSVL.

DNA for the CDR3: TGTGCCAGCAGCGTTACAGGGGAAAGCTTTAACTATGGCTACACCTTC. Amino acid sequence: CASSVTGESFNYGYTF. This rearrangement joins TRBV13 to TRBJ1-2; 7 positions agree with TRBD1. J was trimmed by 1 base and V by 5 bases; bases with no gene match: 10. There are 16 residues in the CDR3. Germline CDR1 reads PRHDT; CDR2 reads FYEKMQ (reference sequence).